These 32 T cell receptor beta chains share one sample of origin, sequenced in a study of OX40 agonist ivuxolimab in advanced cancers. Assay used: immunoSEQ multiplex PCR; TCRdb lists only in-frame clones, some missing. The sample lists 85,000 to 100,000 clones, around nine tenths occurring once. Sequenced here: CD4+ or CD8+ T cells sorted from blood, sampled in a trial of the OX40 agonist ivuxolimab. These receptors were collected from an adult with an advanced solid tumor such as melanoma, head and neck, liver or kidney cancer.

This sequence joins TRBV7-9 and TRBJ2-6; D gene ambiguous. Looked up from germline, CDR1 is SEHNR and CDR2 is FQNEAQ (reference sequence). Trimming left V 8 bases short and J 4 bases short, with 9 bases between. The CDR3 contains 13 residues. The CDR3 region has the DNA TGTGCCAGCGCCCGGGCCGGGGCCAACGTCCTGACTTTC. Protein product: CASARAGANVLTF.

In this sample, this clone turned up a few times. This rearrangement joins TRBV27 to TRBJ2-5, with D perhaps given as TRBD1 or TRBD2 (5 bases each). CDR3 length: 16 residues. Per the germline V gene, CDR1 is MNHEY and CDR2 is SMNVEV (reference sequence). The V gene lost 2 bases and the J gene lost 5 bases, with 18 bases spanning the gap. CDR3 protein: CASSLRGQGLFETQYF. The CDR3 nucleotides read TGTGCCAGCAGTTTACGGGGCCAGGGTTTGTTTGAGACCCAGTACTTC.

J is TRBJ2-2 and V is TRBV7-9; 12 bases are a match to TRBD2. CDR3 length equals 18 residues. In germline, CDR1 is SEHNR, CDR2 FQNEAQ (reference sequence). Trimming at V came to 5 bases and at J to 0 bases, leaving 7 bases not matched to a gene. The CDR3 nucleotides read TGTGCCAGCAGCCCCACCTGGACTAGCGGGGCGAACACCGGGGAGCTGTTTTTT. As protein: CASSPTWTSGANTGELFF. Supplemented by reference TRBV7-9 and TRBJ2-2, the full variable domain reads DTGVSQNPRHKITKRGQNVTFRCDPISEHNRLYWYRQTLGQGPEFLTYFQNEAQLEKSRLLSDRFSAERPKGSFSTLEIQRTEQGDSAMYLCASSPTWTSGANTGELFFGEGSRLTVL.

The V and J genes are TRBV5-6 and TRBJ1-2; D unresolved. CDR3 length: 13 residues. CDR1 is SGHDT, CDR2 YYEEEE, per germline. V was trimmed by 1 base and J by 8 bases, leaving 12 bases between them. The CDR3, as DNA: TGTGCCAGCAGCTTGCCTGTGTCAGGAGGCTACACCTTC. Translating it yields CASSLPVSGGYTF. Together with reference TRBV5-6 and TRBJ1-2, the CDR3 gives the full variable domain: DAGVTQSPTHLIKTRGQQVTLRCSPKSGHDTVSWYQQALGQGPQFIFQYYEEEERQRGNFPDRFSGHQFPNYSSELNVNALLLGDSALYLCASSLPVSGGYTFGSGTRLTVV.

The chain couples TRBV18 to TRBJ1-1, with 7 bases matching TRBD1. Unmatched junction bases numbered 1, after V lost 3 bases and J lost 3 bases. Germline lookup yields CDR1 KGHSH and CDR2 LQKENI. The CDR3 length is 13 residues. The CDR3 coding sequence is TGTGCCAGCTCACCTGGGACAGACACTGAAGCTTTCTTT. Translation gives CASSPGTDTEAFF.

The chain carries TRBV29-1 and TRBJ2-7; 10 positions match TRBD1. The CDR3 spans 15 residues. The germline CDR1 and CDR2 sequences are SQVTM and ANQGSEA. V dropped 4 bases and J dropped 3; count of bases not matched to a gene: 9. The CDR3 sequence: CSVGKGQGLFYEQYF. CDR3 nucleotides: TGCAGCGTTGGGAAGGGACAGGGGCTCTTCTACGAGCAGTACTTC.

The chain couples TRBV5-1 to TRBJ2-5; 7 bases are a match to TRBD2. This CDR3 has 15 amino acids. The V segment lost 5 bases and the J segment 5 bases; nucleotides outside the gene matches: 12. Per the germline V gene, CDR1 is SGHRS and CDR2 is YFSETQ. As DNA, the CDR3 is TGCGCCAGCAGTTCAACTGTCGGCGGGAGTGAGACCCAGTACTTC. The encoded protein is CASSSTVGGSETQYF.

The CDR3 here is CASSLKGQGSYEQYF. CDR3 sequence (DNA): TGTGCCAGCAGCTTAAAGGGACAGGGCTCGTACGAGCAGTACTTC. The rearrangement uses TRBV7-8 and TRBJ2-7, with 9 bases fitting TRBD1. The V gene end was trimmed by 2 bases and the J gene end by 4 bases; junction bases not matched to a gene: 6. CDR1 SGHVS and CDR2 FQNEAQ come from the germline V gene. CDR3 length: 15 amino acids.

This CDR3 is CASRLDSGLNEQFF. As DNA, the CDR3 is TGTGCCAGCCGACTAGACTCGGGTTTAAATGAGCAGTTCTTC. The J gene is TRBJ2-1, the V gene TRBV7-2, with D perhaps matching TRBD2 (6 bases). The CDR3 length is 14 residues. The germline V gene has CDR1 SGHTA and CDR2 FQGNSA. Between the trimmed V and J ends, which lost 8 bases and 7 bases, there was a span of 18 bases.

V and J are TRBV5-6 and TRBJ2-7; 7 nucleotides line up with TRBD1. Losses at the gene ends were 4 bases for V and 0 bases for J; bases not matched to a gene: 10. The germline CDR1 and CDR2 sequences are SGHDT and YYEEEE. The CDR3 has 16 amino acids. The DNA for the CDR3 is TGTGCCAGCAGCGGCGAAGGGGGCAAAAGCTCCTACGAGCAGTACTTC. It yields the protein CASSGEGGKSSYEQYF.

V and J are TRBV28 and TRBJ1-4, with 10 positions matching TRBD1. CDR1 is MDHEN and CDR2 is SYDVKM in the germline V gene. The CDR3 spans 14 residues. V was clipped by 7 bases and J by 7 bases; unmatched bases: 6. The CDR3 here is CASTRQGAGEKLFF. In DNA, the CDR3 is TGTGCCAGCACCCGACAGGGGGCAGGTGAAAAACTGTTTTTT.

V gene TRBV7-9 combines with J gene TRBJ1-1; 7 nucleotides line up with TRBD1. CDR3 length: 15 amino acids. CDR1 and CDR2 (germline): SEHNR, FQNEAQ (reference sequence). With V trimmed by 3 bases and J by 1 base, 5 bases remained unmatched. This chain's CDR3 is CASSFPGQPNTEAFF. DNA of the CDR3: TGTGCCAGCAGCTTCCCGGGACAGCCGAACACTGAAGCTTTCTTT. Full variable domain (outside the CDR3, taken from reference TRBV7-9 and TRBJ1-1): DTGVSQNPRHKITKRGQNVTFRCDPISEHNRLYWYRQTLGQGPEFLTYFQNEAQLEKSRLLSDRFSAERPKGSFSTLEIQRTEQGDSAMYLCASSFPGQPNTEAFFGQGTRLTVV.

This clone was seen more than once but under ten times. The chain's CDR3 is CARGLPNTEAFF. The CDR3 nucleotides read TGTGCCCGTGGGCTGCCCAACACTGAAGCTTTCTTT. The gene calls are TRBV30 and TRBJ1-1, with D uncertain. The V gene's germline CDR1 is GTSNPN and CDR2 SVGIG (reference sequence). The V and J ends lost 8 bases and 2 bases respectively, with 12 bases between them. There are 12 residues in the CDR3.

The chain is built from TRBV6-1 and TRBJ1-2; D is undetermined. Trimming cost V 3 bases and J 4 bases, with 15 bases left between them. CDR3 size: 15 residues. The germline gives CDR1 MNHNS, CDR2 SASEGT. In nucleotides, the CDR3 is TGTGCCAGCAGTGACCGACCCGACTCCAGCTATGGCTACACCTTC. This encodes CASSDRPDSSYGYTF.

The gene calls are TRBV7-6 and TRBJ2-5, with TRBD2 matching 13 bases. The junction had 3 bases not matched to a gene; V was cut back by 5 bases and J by 6 bases. The CDR3 runs 14 residues. CDR1 and CDR2 (germline): SGHVS, FNYEAQ. CDR3 protein: CASSRTSGRQTQYF. As DNA, the CDR3 is TGTGCCAGCAGCCGGACTAGCGGGAGACAGACCCAGTACTTC.

The rearrangement links TRBV4-3 to TRBJ2-7; no clear D. Between the trimmed V and J ends, which lost 0 bases and 2 bases, there was a span of 17 bases. This CDR3 is 17 amino acids long. Germline CDR1 reads LGHNA; CDR2 reads YSLEER. The CDR3 DNA reads TGCGCCAGCAGCCAAGAATTCGCCCCGCGGCAGCCCTACGAGCAGTACTTC. This codes for CASSQEFAPRQPYEQYF.

This rearrangement joins TRBV27 to TRBJ2-5; D remains unclear. Germline lookup yields CDR1 MNHEY and CDR2 SMNVEV (reference sequence). This CDR3 spans 13 amino acids. Trimming left V 3 bases short and J 0 bases short, with 5 bases between. The CDR3 spells CASSFTNQETQYF. CDR3 DNA sequence: TGTGCCAGCAGTTTCACAAACCAAGAGACCCAGTACTTC.

The gene calls are TRBV15 and TRBJ2-2, with TRBD1 identical over 8 bases. Unmatched junction bases numbered 9, after V lost 6 bases and J lost 6 bases. This CDR3 comprises 15 residues. Germline CDR1 LNHNV, CDR2 YYDKDF (reference sequence). CDR3 residues: CATSRTGSFAGELFF. In DNA, the CDR3 is TGTGCCACCAGTCGGACAGGGTCATTCGCCGGGGAGCTGTTTTTT.

The count of this clone is one. The chain uses TRBV19 and TRBJ1-5; D uncertain. The CDR3 length is 15 residues. The V end was cut by 6 bases, the J end by 2 bases, with 14 bases between. CDR1 is LNHDA and CDR2 is SQIVND in the germline V gene (reference sequence). Here the CDR3 reads CASRAGGGGNQPQHF. The CDR3, as DNA: TGTGCCAGTAGGGCGGGAGGAGGCGGCAATCAGCCCCAGCATTTT. Looking up the rest from reference TRBV19 and TRBJ1-5 gives the full variable domain: DGGITQSPKYLFRKEGQNVTLSCEQNLNHDAMYWYRQDPGQGLRLIYYSQIVNDFQKGDIAEGYSVSREKKESFPLTVTSAQKNPTAFYLCASRAGGGGNQPQHFGDGTRLSIL.

The chain is built from TRBV4-3 and TRBJ2-5, with D uncertain. The CDR3 is made up of 13 amino acids. Germline V gene lookup returns CDR1 LGHNA and CDR2 YSLEER. V lost 4 bases and J lost 5, with 11 bases in between. This CDR3 is CASSLNLVETQYF. CDR3 bases: TGCGCCAGCAGCCTAAACCTGGTGGAGACCCAGTACTTC.

This chain's CDR3 is CASSAMGLSTGELFF. The CDR3 nucleotides read TGCGCCAGCAGCGCTATGGGACTTAGCACCGGGGAGCTGTTTTTT. The V gene is TRBV5-1, the J gene TRBJ2-2; a possible D gene is TRBD2 (6 bases). Germline V gene lookup returns CDR1 SGHRS and CDR2 YFSETQ. The CDR3 is made up of 15 amino acids. Between the trimmed V and J ends, which lost 4 bases and 4 bases, there was a span of 14 bases. Variable domain in full (rest from reference TRBV5-1 and TRBJ2-2): KAGVTQTPRYLIKTRGQQVTLSCSPISGHRSVSWYQQTPGQGLQFLFEYFSETQRNKGNFPGRFSGRQFSNSRSEMNVSTLELGDSALYLCASSAMGLSTGELFFGEGSRLTVL.

V gene TRBV11-2 combines with J gene TRBJ2-2; no reliable D call. V dropped 3 bases and J dropped 3 bases, with 8 bases sitting between them. The CDR3 runs 14 residues. The V gene's germline CDR1 is SGHAT and CDR2 FQNNGV. The CDR3 nucleotides are TGTGCCAGCAGCTTTACTACCTACACCGGGGAGCTGTTTTTT. It specifies CASSFTTYTGELFF.

CDR3 protein: CASQLGGSSYEQYF. The CDR3 bases are TGCGCCAGCCAACTCGGGGGGAGCTCCTACGAGCAGTACTTC. The gene calls are TRBV10-2 and TRBJ2-7; 7 bases match TRBD2. Germline CDR1 and CDR2: WSHSY and SAAADI. There are 14 residues in the CDR3. V shed 8 bases and J 0 bases; nucleotides not matched to a gene: 7.

This clone has just one count. J is TRBJ2-3 and V is TRBV4-1; 8 nucleotides align to TRBD2. This CDR3 region has 17 residues. Germline CDR1 is MGHRA and CDR2 is YSYEKL. With 4 bases clipped from V and 3 bases from J, the junction kept 12 bases outside the gene matches. The CDR3 DNA follows: TGCGCCAGCAGCCGCCACCTCGGGGGGGGGACTACAGATACGCAGTATTTT. Translated: CASSRHLGGGTTDTQYF.

A few counts support this clone. This rearrangement joins TRBV11-2 to TRBJ2-1; D call uncertain. The CDR3 contains 13 residues. Between the trimmed V and J ends, which lost 3 bases and 0 bases, there was a span of 3 bases. The germline CDR1 and CDR2 sequences are SGHAT and FQNNGV. The DNA for the CDR3 is TGTGCCAGCAGCTTTACCTCCTACAATGAGCAGTTCTTC. Translating it yields CASSFTSYNEQFF.

The genes are TRBV6-1 and TRBJ1-2, with D hard to call. CDR1 MNHNS and CDR2 SASEGT come from the germline V gene. The CDR3 has 14 amino acids. V shed 4 bases and J shed 0 bases, with 9 bases lying between them. The CDR3 region is CASSAGTANYGYTF. For the CDR3, the DNA is TGTGCCAGCAGTGCTGGTACGGCTAACTATGGCTACACCTTC.

Only a few counts were recorded for this clone. This chain joins TRBV7-8 and TRBJ2-1; 11 nucleotides match TRBD2. The CDR3 sequence is 18 residues long. The germline gives CDR1 SGHVS, CDR2 FQNEAQ. V dropped 3 bases and J dropped 3; count of bases not matched to a gene: 10. CDR3 residues: CASSFALAGERIYNEQFF. CDR3 sequence (DNA): TGTGCCAGCAGCTTTGCACTAGCGGGAGAAAGGATCTACAATGAGCAGTTCTTC.

The chain combines TRBV10-1 with TRBJ2-2; TRBD1 might be the D (6 bases). This CDR3 has 14 residues. The V end lost 5 bases, the J end lost 2 bases, and 9 bases lay between the germline ends. Germline V gene data show CDR1 as WNHNN and CDR2 as SYGVQD (reference sequence). The CDR3 loop is CASSRTANTGELFF. The CDR3 DNA is TGCGCCAGCAGTCGGACAGCAAACACCGGGGAGCTGTTTTTT.

The chain recombines TRBV12-2 with TRBJ2-1; the table assigns TRBD2, which was not confirmed against the DNA. TRBV12-2 is classified as a pseudogene. CDR3 length equals 12 residues. CDR3 DNA sequence: TGTGCAAGTCGCTTAGGATTCTGCGGGAGGATCTTC. Protein sequence: CASRLGFCGRIF.

The chain carries TRBV5-6 and TRBJ1-2; TRBD1 might be the D (5 bases). CDR1 SGHDT and CDR2 YYEEEE come from the germline V gene. The CDR3 has 13 residues. Trimming took off 0 bases at V and 6 bases at J, with 9 bases between the two ends. The CDR3 loop reads CASSLVGVDGYTF. The CDR3 DNA sequence: TGTGCCAGCAGCTTGGTGGGGGTGGATGGCTACACCTTC.

The genes are TRBV6-5 and TRBJ1-2; D may be TRBD1 (6 bases). The CDR3 spans 14 residues. CDR1 and CDR2 (germline): MNHEY, SVGAGI. Trimming left V 10 bases short and J 5 bases short, with 20 bases between. The CDR3, as DNA: TGTGCCACCACCCCGGGGGGGGCCCGGTATGGCTACACCTTC. It yields the protein CATTPGGARYGYTF.

This rearrangement joins TRBV5-1 to TRBJ2-1, with 9 bases aligning to TRBD1. The CDR3 length is 13 residues. With 0 bases clipped from V and 13 bases from J, the junction kept 5 bases outside the gene matches. CDR1 is SGHRS, CDR2 YFSETQ, per germline. The CDR3 loop is CASSLVGDRVQFF. The CDR3 DNA sequence: TGCGCCAGCAGCTTGGTGGGGGACAGGGTACAGTTCTTC.